These 25 T cell receptor beta chains came from one sample sequenced in a study of control samples from healthy donors and cancer patients. Measured with immunoSEQ multiplex PCR; TCRdb has only the in-frame clones, and not every one. The sample includes 130,000 or so clones, about nine tenths of them seen just once. The sequenced sample consisted of blood. The receptor set was obtained from a woman between 50 and 59 years old in good health.

The chain has TRBV5-4 and TRBJ2-7, with 8 bases matching TRBD1. The V and J ends lost 3 bases and 2 bases, in that order; junction bases with no gene match: 7. CDR1 and CDR2 from the germline V gene are SGHNT and YYREEE (reference sequence). This CDR3 spans 15 amino acids. The CDR3 spells CASSSGQGRPYEQYF. The CDR3 DNA sequence: TGTGCCAGCAGCTCCGGACAGGGACGACCCTACGAGCAGTACTTC.

The chain recombines TRBV28 with TRBJ1-1; D unresolved. Germline values: CDR1 MDHEN, CDR2 SYDVKM. This CDR3 has 14 amino acids. Trimming stripped 6 bases from V and 4 bases from J, with 15 bases between. CDR3 sequence (DNA): TGTGCCAGCAGGGTCCCTAACTGGGGCACTGAAGCTTTCTTT. Its protein product is CASRVPNWGTEAFF.

The chain has TRBV28 and TRBJ2-1; 8 bases are a match to TRBD2. CDR1 is MDHEN, CDR2 SYDVKM, per germline. CDR3 length equals 15 residues. V shed 8 bases and J 3 bases; nucleotides not matched to a gene: 9. This chain's CDR3 is CASLPGTRYYNEQFF. The CDR3 nucleotides are TGTGCCAGCCTCCCCGGGACTAGGTACTACAATGAGCAGTTCTTC.

The chain couples TRBV7-9 to TRBJ1-1, with D unclear. The V end lost 0 bases, the J end lost 6 bases, and 8 bases lay between the germline ends. Germline V gene lookup returns CDR1 SEHNR and CDR2 FQNEAQ (reference sequence). CDR3 length equals 13 residues. The CDR3 spells CASSLAPLAEAFF. The CDR3 DNA reads as TGTGCCAGCAGCTTAGCGCCACTGGCTGAAGCTTTCTTT.

V and J are TRBV5-1 and TRBJ2-5; no firm D call. Germline V gene sequence: CDR1 SGHRS, CDR2 YFSETQ. V lost 1 base to trimming and J lost 0 bases, with 7 bases between them. The CDR3 contains 14 residues. DNA of the CDR3: TGCGCCAGCAGCTTGATCGTGAACCAAGAGACCCAGTACTTC. As protein: CASSLIVNQETQYF.

This rearrangement joins TRBV9 to TRBJ2-1; a weak D match, TRBD1 (7 bases). Germline V CDR1 and CDR2: SGDLS, YYNGEE. The CDR3 spans 15 residues. Trimming shortened V by 3 bases and J by 0 bases, and 10 bases separated the two germline ends. The CDR3 DNA is TGTGCCAGCAGCGCCCAGGGGGGCTCCTACAATGAGCAGTTCTTC. This gives the protein CASSAQGGSYNEQFF.

The rearrangement joins TRBV27 to TRBJ2-7; D is undetermined. The length of the CDR3 is 13 residues. The germline V gene encodes CDR1 MNHEY and CDR2 SMNVEV (reference sequence). The V gene lost 6 bases and the J gene lost 0 bases, with 9 bases spanning the gap. The CDR3 DNA reads as TGTGCCAGCAGACGACTGAGCTCCTACGAGCAGTACTTC. Amino acids: CASRRLSSYEQYF.

The chain employs TRBV6-5 and TRBJ2-3; the D is unclear. Germline lookup yields CDR1 MNHEY and CDR2 SVGAGI. This CDR3 has 14 amino acids. The V gene lost 2 bases and the J gene lost 2 bases, with 8 bases spanning the gap. CDR3 sequence: CASSYTTLTDTQYF. CDR3 bases: TGTGCCAGCAGTTACACCACCCTCACAGATACGCAGTATTTT.

This clone was counted between two and nine times. The chain is built from TRBV2 and TRBJ2-7; the D gene is possibly TRBD2 (5 bases). The V and J ends lost 4 bases and 3 bases respectively, with 7 bases between them. Germline CDR1 and CDR2: SNHLY and FYNNEI. This CDR3 is built from 12 residues. Here the CDR3 DNA reads TGTGCCAGCAGTGTAACTAGCTACGAGCAGTACTTC. It is translated as CASSVTSYEQYF.

The chain joins TRBV24-1 to TRBJ2-4; D is unresolved. Germline V CDR1 and CDR2: KGHDR, SFDVKD. Trimming cost V 6 bases and J 7 bases, with 9 bases left between them. This CDR3 has 12 amino acids. CDR3 amino acids: CATSPDGNIQYF. The CDR3 region has the DNA TGTGCCACCAGTCCTGACGGGAACATTCAGTACTTC.

This chain connects TRBV7-9 to TRBJ1-5; D is unresolved. This CDR3 has 13 residues. Trimming pared 1 base from V and 7 bases from J, leaving 8 bases between. Germline CDR1 and CDR2: SEHNR and FQNEAQ (reference sequence). DNA for the CDR3: TGTGCCAGCAGCTTAGATGCAGGACAGCCCCAGCATTTT. Encoded protein: CASSLDAGQPQHF.

The rearrangement links TRBV28 to TRBJ1-5, with D unclear. This CDR3 has 13 residues. Looked up from germline, CDR1 is MDHEN and CDR2 is SYDVKM. V shed 7 bases and J shed 2 bases, with 9 bases lying between them. The CDR3 coding sequence is TGTGCCAGCATACCCTCTGGCAATCAGCCCCAGCATTTT. Residues: CASIPSGNQPQHF. Combining the CDR3 with reference TRBV28 and TRBJ1-5 gives the whole variable domain DVKVTQSSRYLVKRTGEKVFLECVQDMDHENMFWYRQDPGLGLRLIYFSYDVKMKEKGDIPEGYSVSREKKERFSLILESASTNQTSMYLCASIPSGNQPQHFGDGTRLSIL.

The chain uses TRBV5-1 and TRBJ2-1; tentative D call: TRBD1 (6 bases). This CDR3 spans 16 amino acids. CDR1 and CDR2 from the germline V gene are SGHRS and YFSETQ. V was pared by 4 bases and J by 3 bases, with 17 bases between. The CDR3 DNA follows: TGCGCCAGCAGCGTTTATCAGGGGAAACTCTACAATGAGCAGTTCTTC. Its protein product is CASSVYQGKLYNEQFF.

In this sample, this clone turned up once. V usage is TRBV10-3 and J usage is TRBJ1-3, with a possible D match to TRBD1 (5 bases). The CDR3 is made up of 15 amino acids. In germline, CDR1 is ENHRY, CDR2 SYGVKD. V gave up 7 bases and J gave up 0 bases, with 13 bases separating them. Here the CDR3 reads CAIKSRGISGNTIYF. CDR3 nucleotide sequence: TGTGCCATCAAATCCCGGGGGATCTCTGGAAACACCATATATTTT.

The J gene is TRBJ1-4, the V gene TRBV27, with a tentative D call TRBD1 (6 bases). This CDR3 contains 14 residues. With 8 bases removed from V and 8 bases from J, the gap between germline ends came to 18 bases. Germline CDR1 and CDR2: MNHEY and SMNVEV (reference sequence). The CDR3 bases are TGTGCCAGCGTCCAGGTACAGGGTAACGAAAAACTGTTTTTT. Its protein product is CASVQVQGNEKLFF.

This chain joins TRBV28 and TRBJ1-2; TRBD1 might be the D (5 bases). Germline-derived CDR1 and CDR2 are MDHEN and SYDVKM. There are 13 residues in the CDR3. V was clipped by 3 bases and J by 4 bases, with 9 bases between them. DNA for the CDR3: TGTGCCAGCAGTTTGCAGGGCGTCTATGGCTACACCTTC. This sequence encodes CASSLQGVYGYTF.

This sequence joins TRBV3-1 (or the pseudogene TRBV3-2) and TRBJ2-7; TRBD1 aligns across 10 bases. The germline gives CDR1 LGHDT, CDR2 YNNKEL (reference sequence). V lost 6 bases, J lost 7 bases, and 9 bases stayed unmatched. The CDR3 is 14 amino acids. Here the CDR3 DNA reads TGTGCCAGCAGACCCACTCGGACAGGGGGGGAGCAGTACTTC. Translation: CASRPTRTGGEQYF.

The V and J genes are TRBV5-4 and TRBJ2-2; 9 bases are a match to TRBD2. The CDR3 covers 14 residues. With V trimmed by 0 bases and J by 7 bases, 1 base remained unmatched. The V gene's germline CDR1 is SGHNT and CDR2 YYREEE (reference sequence). CDR3 nucleotide sequence: TGTGCCAGCAGCTTGGGACTAGCGGTCGGGGAGCTGTTTTTT. Translated, it gives CASSLGLAVGELFF. Filled out from reference TRBV5-4 and TRBJ2-2, the complete variable domain reads ETGVTQSPTHLIKTRGQQVTLRCSSQSGHNTVSWYQQALGQGPQFIFQYYREEENGRGNFPPRFSGLQFPNYSSELNVNALELDDSALYLCASSLGLAVGELFFGEGSRLTVL.

V and J are TRBV28 and TRBJ1-5; D is perhaps TRBD1 (6 bases). This CDR3 comprises 14 residues. The V end was cut by 7 bases, the J end by 3 bases, with 13 bases between. Germline V gene sequence: CDR1 MDHEN, CDR2 SYDVKM. CDR3 nucleotides: TGTGCCAGCACAAAGCGGGGACACAATCAGCCCCAGCATTTT. The encoded protein is CASTKRGHNQPQHF.

The chain is built from TRBV10-1 and TRBJ1-5; a possible D gene is TRBD1 (5 bases). Trimming cost V 3 bases and J 7 bases, with 10 bases left between them. The CDR3 covers 13 residues. Germline assignment: CDR1 WNHNN and CDR2 SYGVQD (reference sequence). The CDR3 nucleotides read TGCGCCAGCAGTGAATTAGGGACCCAGCCCCAGCATTTT. Its protein is CASSELGTQPQHF.

With respect to this clone: The junction does not match germline at one end; this may be a read error. The chain couples TRBV6-5 to TRBJ2-6; no reliable D call. The CDR3 sequence is 13 residues long. The V gene's germline CDR1 is MNHEY and CDR2 SVGAGI. The CDR3 region is CASSNSGANVLTF. For the CDR3, the DNA is TGTGCCAGCAGTAACTCTGGGGCCAACGTCCTGACTTTC.

The chain is built from TRBV4-1 and TRBJ2-3; 8 bases fit TRBD2. The germline CDR1 and CDR2 sequences are MGHRA and YSYEKL. V shed 1 base and J 4 bases; nucleotides not matched to a gene: 10. CDR3 size: 17 residues. In nucleotides, the CDR3 is TGCGCCAGCAGCCAAGGGTCGAACGGGGGGGCATCAGATACGCAGTATTTT. Protein sequence: CASSQGSNGGASDTQYF.

The chain couples TRBV2 to TRBJ2-7; the D is unclear. Trimming took off 7 bases at V and 2 bases at J, with 9 bases between the two ends. Germline lookup yields CDR1 SNHLY and CDR2 FYNNEI. The CDR3 has 12 residues. The CDR3 sequence is CASTLETYEQYF. The CDR3 DNA sequence: TGTGCCAGCACGTTGGAGACCTACGAGCAGTACTTC. The full variable domain, rest sourced from reference TRBV2 and TRBJ2-7, is EPEVTQTPSHQVTQMGQEVILRCVPISNHLYFYWYRQILGQKVEFLVSFYNNEISEKSEIFDDQFSVERPDGSNFTLKIRSTKLEDSAMYFCASTLETYEQYFGPGTRLTVT.

The gene calls are TRBV7-9 and TRBJ2-3, with TRBD2 matching over 7 bases. The CDR3 runs to 16 residues. After removal of 3 bases from V and 2 bases from J, the junction contained 8 bases not matched to a gene. Germline assignment: CDR1 SEHNR and CDR2 FQNEAQ (reference sequence). CDR3 nucleotides: TGTGCCAGCAGCTTCCCCGCGGGGGTACCCACAGATACGCAGTATTTT. Translated, it gives CASSFPAGVPTDTQYF. Complete variable domain (other parts from reference TRBV7-9 and TRBJ2-3): DTGVSQNPRHKITKRGQNVTFRCDPISEHNRLYWYRQTLGQGPEFLTYFQNEAQLEKSRLLSDRFSAERPKGSFSTLEIQRTEQGDSAMYLCASSFPAGVPTDTQYFGPGTRLTVL.

This clone was counted a single time. The chain is built from TRBV5-1 and TRBJ1-6, with D possibly TRBD1 on 6 matching bases. Looked up from germline, CDR1 is SGHRS and CDR2 is YFSETQ. V was cut by 4 bases and J by 5 bases, with 10 bases left in between. The CDR3 is 14 amino acids. The DNA of the CDR3 is TGCGCCAGCAGCCCCTGGGACAATAATTCACCCCTCCACTTT. Amino acids: CASSPWDNNSPLHF.